This record covers a single T cell receptor (beta chain). The source of the sample is a study of blood T cells in healthy people across ages. Alongside a J-beta primer mix, a sample-barcoded 5' primer served in a second PCR lasting about 7 to 12 cycles. TCRdb ran MiXCR on the 5' RACE reads and lists one entry per CDR3 protein. The profile shows over 750,000 distinct CDR3 sequences, roughly 25% of them singletons. This CDR3 has 13 residues. V shed 1 base and J shed 9 bases, with 10 bases lying between them. Germline V CDR1 and CDR2: MDHEN, SYDVKM. These data also featured in a second study, about T cells of mothers and their children.

This chain connects TRBV28 to TRBJ2-1; either TRBD1 or TRBD2 may fit D (6 bases each). This clonotype was obtained from a boy aged 5-17 years in good health. Source material: blood. The chain's CDR3 is CASSLSGATEQFF. CDR3 in DNA: TGTGCCAGCAGTTTATCGGGGGCTACTGAGCAGTTCTTC.